A selection of T cell receptor beta chains follows, all from one sample in a study of quantifying T cell responses using KT2 cells. Each CDR3 protein gets one entry after TCRdb re-called the UMI-ligation and nested PCR reads with MiXCR. The table lists tens of thousands of distinct CDR3 sequences, 9.5% to 13% of them singletons. The material sequenced was PBMCs spiked with cells of the T cell clone KT2. These receptors originate from a human donor. The CDR3 runs from the conserved cysteine through the conserved F or W. A D gene is named only where the DNA matches it firmly. The size of a clone is reported for some rows only, either as once, few or many, or as a class for expanded clones.

j_gene: TRBJ2-7
d_gene: NA
v_gene: TRBV20-1
abundance: many
CDR3aa: CSASGDSHEQYF
CDR3nt: TGCAGTGCTAGTGGGGATAGCCACGAGCAGTACTTC

j_gene: TRBJ1-5
d_gene: TRBD1
v_gene: TRBV6-1
abundance: few
CDR3aa: CASSARQGADQPQHF
CDR3nt: TGTGCCAGCAGTGCCAGACAGGGAGCGGATCAGCCCCAGCATTTT

j_gene: TRBJ1-6
d_gene: TRBD1
v_gene: TRBV27
abundance: NA
CDR3aa: CASSFRGTGPNSPLHF
CDR3nt: TGTGCCAGCAGTTTCAGGGGGACTGGACCCAATTCACCCCTCCACTTT

j_gene: TRBJ2-3
d_gene: NA
v_gene: TRBV10-3
abundance: many
CDR3aa: CATTGSGKIESVQYF
CDR3nt: TGTGCCACCACGGGCAGTGGAAAAATAGAGTCGGTGCAGTATTTT

j_gene: TRBJ2-1
d_gene: NA
v_gene: TRBV12-3/TRBV12-4
abundance: NA
CDR3aa: CASSLYGSGNEQFF
CDR3nt: TGTGCCAGCAGCCTTTACGGGAGTGGGAATGAGCAGTTCTTC

j_gene: TRBJ1-1
d_gene: NA
v_gene: TRBV25-1
abundance: many
CDR3aa: CASSERGANPEAFF
CDR3nt: TGTGCCAGCAGTGAACGGGGGGCTAACCCTGAAGCTTTCTTT

j_gene: TRBJ1-6
d_gene: NA
v_gene: TRBV6-1
abundance: few
CDR3aa: CATLSRDNSPLHF
CDR3nt: TGTGCCACACTCAGCAGGGATAACTCACCCCTCCACTTT

j_gene: TRBJ2-3
d_gene: NA
v_gene: TRBV20-1
abundance: many
CDR3aa: CSARRQADTQYF
CDR3nt: TGCAGTGCTAGGAGACAGGCAGATACGCAGTATTTT

j_gene: TRBJ2-3
d_gene: TRBD2
v_gene: TRBV4-2
abundance: few
CDR3aa: CASSQPTGLAGGTDTQYF
CDR3nt: TGTGCCAGCAGCCAACCCACCGGACTAGCGGGGGGCACAGATACGCAGTATTTT

j_gene: TRBJ1-5
d_gene: NA
v_gene: TRBV29-1
abundance: NA
CDR3aa: CSVEQGSNQPQHF
CDR3nt: TGCAGCGTTGAACAGGGAAGCAATCAGCCCCAGCATTTT

j_gene: TRBJ2-3
d_gene: TRBD2
v_gene: TRBV6-1
abundance: many
CDR3aa: CASSETSGGADTQYF
CDR3nt: TGTGCCAGCAGTGAAACTAGCGGGGGGGCAGATACGCAGTATTTT

j_gene: TRBJ2-7
d_gene: TRBD2
v_gene: TRBV4-3
abundance: many
CDR3aa: CASSYGTTGYYEQYF
CDR3nt: TGCGCCAGCAGCTACGGGACTACGGGATACTACGAGCAGTACTTC

j_gene: TRBJ2-1
d_gene: NA
v_gene: TRBV9
abundance: few
CDR3aa: CASSPEGWNEQFF
CDR3nt: TGTGCCAGCAGCCCCGAGGGTTGGAATGAGCAGTTCTTC

j_gene: TRBJ2-1
d_gene: TRBD2
v_gene: TRBV7-2
abundance: NA
CDR3aa: CASSLGLAGGFSEQFF
CDR3nt: TGTGCCAGCAGCTTGGGACTAGCGGGGGGGTTTAGTGAGCAGTTCTTC

j_gene: TRBJ1-2
d_gene: TRBD1
v_gene: TRBV5-1
abundance: NA
CDR3aa: CASSPGQGPIGGYTF
CDR3nt: TGCGCCAGCAGCCCTGGACAGGGGCCAATCGGGGGCTACACCTTC

j_gene: TRBJ2-7
d_gene: TRBD1
v_gene: TRBV13
abundance: NA
CDR3aa: CASSRRQGAYEQYF
CDR3nt: TGTGCCAGCAGCCGGCGACAGGGGGCCTACGAGCAGTACTTC

j_gene: TRBJ2-3
d_gene: TRBD2
v_gene: TRBV5-6
abundance: few
CDR3aa: CASSLVTGLAADTQYF
CDR3nt: TGTGCCAGCAGCTTGGTTACCGGACTAGCTGCAGATACGCAGTATTTT